This T cell receptor beta chain appears in the sequencing data of a study of cytomegalovirus exposure and HLA in healthy donors. Overall study results and limits: Rarity characterized most TCR sequences, yet some public TCRs appeared in many donors. What a later analysis reportedly showed was that an Asian-associated ancestry cluster had fewer N-insertions than the approximately 720-donor mean.

Researchers ran the PCR with 60 Vbeta and 13 Jbeta primers. Assay used: immunoSEQ multiplex PCR; TCRdb lists only in-frame clones, some missing. The data show 80,000 to 95,000 clones, about nine tenths seen once. Details on this clone: As yet, its antigen is unknown.

CDR3 length equals 17 residues. The germline gives CDR1 SGHVS, CDR2 FQNEAQ. Losses at the gene ends were 2 bases for V and 4 bases for J; bases not matched to a gene: 8. This TCR was sampled from a man aged 25-40 years in good health and CMV-seropositive. Material: PBMCs. The chain recombines TRBV7-8 with TRBJ2-2; 9 bases map to TRBD2. CDR3 coding DNA: TGTGCCAGCAGCTTACGCGGTGCGGGAGGGGGCACCGGGGAGCTGTTTTTT. Encoded protein: CASSLRGAGGGTGELFF.